The entry below describes one TCR beta chain. This clonotype was recorded many times. There is no known antigen for this receptor. No per-base quality is available; no much larger clone lies one base away. The data belong to a study of T cells in Graves' hyperthyroidism and ophthalmopathy (dated by TCRdb to between 2018 and 2021). About the full investigation: Peripheral blood was collected at initial diagnosis, before any treatment. A discovery cohort of 95 to 100 patients, about 43 with Graves' ophthalmopathy and 55 to 60 with stable Graves' hyperthyroidism, was used to find distinguishing TCR V-J signatures. An independent validation cohort of fewer than 20 hyperthyroidism patients and 17 patients who later progressed to ophthalmopathy tested prospective prediction of ophthalmopathy. The roughly 100 discovery patients were divided at random into training and test sets in a 7:3 ratio. Thyroid tissue and blood T-cell repertoires from about 6 Graves' hyperthyroidism patients were also compared in the study. Once sampling was done, hyperthyroidism patients were given methimazole at a starting dose of 30 mg daily, whereas ophthalmopathy patients were given high-dose intravenous methylprednisolone. TCR Vbeta CDR3 sequencing of 120 to 150 peripheral blood samples (roughly 41 ophthalmopathy, roughly 74 hyperthyroidism and roughly 17 progressor patients) is reported in the paper.

Amplification of TCR beta CDR3 regions was carried out from RNA transcripts. A first-round RT-PCR of the TCR CDR3 used the HTBI primer set with the Qiagen OneStep RT-PCR kit. A second multiplex PCR round built the libraries, followed by size selection and purification. Paired-end sequencing of the libraries was performed with 100 bp reads on an Illumina HiSeq2000. The paper's processing steps were these. SOAPnuke was used to process the raw data, removing reads that contained adapters or uncalled bases, had a mean Phred below 15, or lacked an exact match to the constant primer or identifier. COPE v1.2.5 was used to merge the high-quality paired reads, and each unique nucleotide sequence was defined as a clonotype. MiTCR v1.1 was used to align the clonotypes against IMGT TRBV, TRBD and TRBJ reference segments. The analysis was restricted to V-J combinations with a frequency above 0.0001, which together covered approximately 99% of the repertoires. The TCS score was defined as F50 (clonal expansion) divided by E x V (chaos), with BLOSUM62-based TCRdist calculated between CDR3 peptides within each V-J. Welch's t-statistics and random forest reduced 514 V-J features to around 14, which were used in a naive Bayes classifier (R e1071). Through fastp at Q25 and MiXCR, TCRdb rebuilt clones from the public reads, retaining in-frame beta chains. Duplicate CDR3 protein sequences are folded into a single record with the most common DNA and genes. What appears here as the V and J calls and clone size reflects TCRdb's work, not the paper's. The sample table holds under 650,000 distinct CDR3 sequences, of which roughly 17% were seen once. The biggest ten clones account for 3.8% of the sample.

CDR1 MDHEN and CDR2 SYDVKM were looked up in the germline V gene. The CDR3 has 15 amino acids, counting the end cysteine and phenylalanine. Only the CDR3 DNA stays, 45 bases, in frame from base 1. Trimming accounts for 8 bases at V and 4 bases at J, while the number of junction bases matched to no gene is 7. Points the paper makes about the study in general: No statistical method was used to set the sample size in advance, and investigators knew the group allocation. Most expanded thyroid clonotypes (frequency above 0.001) were also detected in blood, suggesting blood repertoires may reflect thyroid immune responses. During validation, the model predicted progression to ophthalmopathy a median of around six months ahead of onset, with around 70% sensitivity and about 75% specificity. A 13 V-J signature model separated ophthalmopathy from stable hyperthyroidism, with about 88% sensitivity and 81.08% specificity in cross-validation and 80%/75% in testing.

Stable Graves' hyperthyroidism was defined as no progression to ophthalmopathy during 18 months of follow-up. The hyperthyroidism patients were between 18 and 65 years old and newly diagnosed, with a disease duration of less than 2 months. The study excluded patients with uncontrolled infections, other autoimmune diseases, pregnancy or lactation. Clinical symptoms, serum thyroxine and TRAb, thyroid ultrasound, and orbital computed tomography formed the basis for the diagnoses. PBMCs were separated from under 12 ml of fresh peripheral blood using Ficoll-Paque density gradient centrifugation. Total RNA was extracted with Trizol reagent, and quality was checked on an Agilent 2100 Bioanalyzer.

The rearrangement combines TRBV28 with TRBJ2-3, with TRBD2 identical over 12 junction bases. The clonotype comes from a woman aged 30 to 39 with Graves' hyperthyroidism. Source material: blood. The nucleotide sequence reads TGTGCCAGCTCAGAGACTAGCGGGAGTTCAGATACGCAGTATTTT. Translated, it reads CASSETSGSSDTQYF.